The entry that follows covers one T cell receptor beta chain sequence. The data belong to a study of blood T cell repertoires in COVID-19. Using immunoSEQ multiplex PCR, the repertoire was profiled, and TCRdb retains in-frame clones only, with some absent. Of more than 250,000 clones listed, over 70% are singletons. Germline V gene lookup returns CDR1 SGHTA and CDR2 FQGNSA. Germline trimming cut 5 bases from V and 5 bases from J; bases unmatched to any gene: 3. The CDR3 contains 13 residues. The clonotype comes from a woman between 45 and 60 years old with acute or convalescent COVID-19. Specimen: peripheral blood. V gene TRBV7-2 combines with J gene TRBJ2-7; 10 positions match TRBD1. The CDR3 DNA follows: TGTGCCAGCAGCCTGGACAGGGGGAACGAGCAGTACGTC. This sequence encodes CASSLDRGNEQYV.